The T cell receptor beta chain described here comes from a study of blood T cell repertoires in COVID-19. Repertoires were generated with immunoSEQ multiplex PCR, while TCRdb's copy carries only in-frame clones and drops some. The sample yields approximately 280,000 clones, 80% to 95% seen once. CDR1 is SGHAT, CDR2 FQNNGV, per germline. Deletions cut 5 bases from V and 3 bases from J, with 20 bases between. The CDR3 length is 16 residues. The TCR comes from a woman under 40 with COVID-19, enrolled during active disease. The sample comprised peripheral blood. The rearrangement uses TRBV11-2 and TRBJ2-7; D may be TRBD1 (6 bases). The CDR3 DNA sequence: TGTGCCAGCAGCGACATAAGGGGGAGAGGCAGCTACGAGCAGTACTTC. Protein sequence: CASSDIRGRGSYEQYF.